This record looks at one T cell receptor (beta chain) sequence and its context. The antigen is unknown. TCRdb ran MiXCR on the reads and lists one entry per CDR3 protein. The sample holds approximately 72,000 distinct CDR3 sequences, 63% seen once. The data originate from a study of type 1 regulatory T cells. The source of this sequence is a human donor in good health. The sequenced material came from cultured T cells, either the whole culture or a sorted T cell fraction (not recorded which). Subset given: Tr1-enriched cell product generated in vitro against host alloantigens.

The CDR3 sequence: CASSVGALGTEAFF. The CDR3 DNA reads TGTGCCAGCAGCGTAGGGGCGCTGGGCACTGAAGCTTTCTTT. V gene TRBV9 combines with J gene TRBJ1-1; no firm D call. V was trimmed by 0 bases and J by 4 bases, leaving 10 bases between them. Germline CDR1 is SGDLS and CDR2 is YYNGEE. The length of the CDR3 is 14 residues.